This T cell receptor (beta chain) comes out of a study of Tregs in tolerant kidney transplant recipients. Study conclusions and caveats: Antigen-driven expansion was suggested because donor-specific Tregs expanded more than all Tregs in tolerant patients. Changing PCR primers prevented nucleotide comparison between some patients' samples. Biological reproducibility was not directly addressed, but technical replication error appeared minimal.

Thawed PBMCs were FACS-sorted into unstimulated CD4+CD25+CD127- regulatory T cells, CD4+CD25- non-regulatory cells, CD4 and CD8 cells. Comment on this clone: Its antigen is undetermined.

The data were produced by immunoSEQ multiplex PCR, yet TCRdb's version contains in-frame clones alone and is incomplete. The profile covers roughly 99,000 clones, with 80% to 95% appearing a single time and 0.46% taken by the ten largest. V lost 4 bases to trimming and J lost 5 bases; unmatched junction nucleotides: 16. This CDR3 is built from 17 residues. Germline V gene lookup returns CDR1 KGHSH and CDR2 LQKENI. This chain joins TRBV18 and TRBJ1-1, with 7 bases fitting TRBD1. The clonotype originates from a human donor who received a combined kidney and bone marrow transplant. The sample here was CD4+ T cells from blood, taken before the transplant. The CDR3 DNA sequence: TGTGCCAGCTCACAGGCCCCCCCCACAGGGGATAGGACTGAAGCTTTCTTT. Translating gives CASSQAPPTGDRTEAFF.